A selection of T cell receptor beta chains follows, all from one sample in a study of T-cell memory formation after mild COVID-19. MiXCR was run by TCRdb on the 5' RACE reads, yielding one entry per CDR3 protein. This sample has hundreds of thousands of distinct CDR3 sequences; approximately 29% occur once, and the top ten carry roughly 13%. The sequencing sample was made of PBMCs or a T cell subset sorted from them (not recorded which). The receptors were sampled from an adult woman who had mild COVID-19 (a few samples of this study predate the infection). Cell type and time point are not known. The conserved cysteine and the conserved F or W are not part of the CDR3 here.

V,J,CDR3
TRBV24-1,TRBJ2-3,ATNVDSTDTQY
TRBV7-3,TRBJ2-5,ASSLTSGLGETQY
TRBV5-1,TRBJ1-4,ASTRGTSGVEKLF
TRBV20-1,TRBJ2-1,SARVRLAGGYNEQF
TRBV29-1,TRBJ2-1,SVEDLKTGGNEQF
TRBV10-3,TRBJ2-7,AISDQTGKTYEQY
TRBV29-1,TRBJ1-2,SVVTGQGYGYT
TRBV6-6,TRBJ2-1,ASSYYDRVAQF
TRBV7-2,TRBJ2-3,ASSRRPGRATDTQY
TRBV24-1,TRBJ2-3,ATSDFTGEGADTQY
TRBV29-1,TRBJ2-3,SVHEGNTYTQY
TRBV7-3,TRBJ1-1,ASSSQGADTEAF
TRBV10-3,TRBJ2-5,AISEAETQY
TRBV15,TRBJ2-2,ATSRDSSGLGNTGELF
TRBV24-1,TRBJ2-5,ATSAVTETQY